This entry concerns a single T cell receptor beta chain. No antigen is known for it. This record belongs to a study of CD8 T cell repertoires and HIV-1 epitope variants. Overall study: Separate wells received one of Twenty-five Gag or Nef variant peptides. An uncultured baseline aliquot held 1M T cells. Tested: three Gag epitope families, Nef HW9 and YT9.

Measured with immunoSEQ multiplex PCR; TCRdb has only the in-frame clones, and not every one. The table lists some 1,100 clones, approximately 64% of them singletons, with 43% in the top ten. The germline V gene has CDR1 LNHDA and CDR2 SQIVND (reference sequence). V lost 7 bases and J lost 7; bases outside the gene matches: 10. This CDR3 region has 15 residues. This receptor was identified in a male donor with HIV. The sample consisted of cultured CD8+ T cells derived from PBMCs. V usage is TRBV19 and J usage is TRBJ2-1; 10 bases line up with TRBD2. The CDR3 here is CASTMGAGGRNEQFF. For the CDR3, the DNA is TGTGCCAGTACAATGGGAGCGGGAGGGCGGAATGAGCAGTTCTTC.